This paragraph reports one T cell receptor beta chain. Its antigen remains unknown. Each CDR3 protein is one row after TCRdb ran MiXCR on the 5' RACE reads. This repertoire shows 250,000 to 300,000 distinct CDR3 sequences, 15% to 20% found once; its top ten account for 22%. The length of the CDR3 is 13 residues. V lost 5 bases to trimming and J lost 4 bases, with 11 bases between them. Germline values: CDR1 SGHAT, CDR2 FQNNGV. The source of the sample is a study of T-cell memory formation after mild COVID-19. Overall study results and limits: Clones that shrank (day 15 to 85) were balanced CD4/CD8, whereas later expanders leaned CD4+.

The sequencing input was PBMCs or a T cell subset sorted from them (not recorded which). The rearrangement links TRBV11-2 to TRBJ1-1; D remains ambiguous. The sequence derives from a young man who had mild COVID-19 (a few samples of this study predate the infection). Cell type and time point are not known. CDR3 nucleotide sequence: TGTGCCAGCAGCCCGCGCGGGGTCACTGAAGCTTTCTTT. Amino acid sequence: CASSPRGVTEAFF.